These 23 T cell receptor beta chains came from one sample sequenced in a study of T cells in women clearing cervical HPV infection. TCRdb keeps only in-frame clones here, not all; method: immunoSEQ multiplex PCR. This table lists 30,000 to 50,000 clones. Sequenced: blood buffy coat. The source is a woman between 18 and 70 years old with a cervical HPV16 infection that either progressed to CIN3+ or cleared (not recorded which).

As for this clone: The CDR3 end lies 3 residues beyond the end of the read and is filled in from the germline J gene. V is TRBV5-1 and J is TRBJ1-2, with D tentatively TRBD1 (5 bases). This CDR3 region has 13 residues. Germline V lookup: CDR1 SGHRS, CDR2 YFSETQ. The part of the CDR3 DNA that was read is TGCGCCAGCAGCTTGGGAGGGGCTGAAGGC. The encoded protein is CASSLGGAEG. The full CDR3 sequence reads CASSLGGAEGYTF.

Comment on this clone: The read terminates 3 residues before the CDR3 end, so the remaining end is supplied by the germline J gene. The genes are TRBV5-6 and TRBJ2-7; 7 bases align to TRBD1. J was trimmed by 2 bases and V by 3 bases; bases with no gene match: 5. From germline, CDR1 is SGHDT and CDR2 YYEEEE. The CDR3 runs 14 residues. The sequenced CDR3 bases are TGTGCCAGCAGCTCGGGACAGCTCCCCTACGAG. Translated: CASSSGQLPYE. In full, the CDR3 reads CASSSGQLPYEQYF.

CDR3 bases read: TGTGCCAGCAGTTCAGGGTTCGATGGC. Amino acids: CASSSGFDG. The entire CDR3 reads CASSSGFDGYTF. The chain joins TRBV12-3 or TRBV12-4 to TRBJ1-2, with D perhaps matching TRBD1 (5 bases). Read coverage stops 3 residues before the CDR3 terminus; the germline J gene supplies the remainder. V was shortened by 4 bases and J by 6 bases, with 9 bases between the two germline ends. The CDR3 runs to 12 residues.

About this clone itself: Read coverage stops 3 residues before the CDR3 terminus; the germline J gene supplies the remainder. The chain is built from TRBV7-9 and TRBJ2-1; 10 bases are shared with TRBD2. J lost 9 bases, V lost 6 bases, and 8 bases had no gene match. The CDR3 contains 14 residues. Germline CDR1 is SEHNR and CDR2 is FQNEAQ (reference sequence). CDR3 region: CASRGLAGAGEQFF. The DNA read from the CDR3 is TGTGCCAGCAGGGGGCTAGCGGGGGCCGGTGAG.

Note on this clone: The read terminates 3 residues ahead of where the CDR3 ends, so the germline J gene completes it. This sequence joins TRBV7-9 and TRBJ1-2; D remains ambiguous. Germline V gene sequence: CDR1 SEHNR, CDR2 FQNEAQ (reference sequence). The CDR3 length is 11 residues. Partial CDR3 DNA: TGTGCCAGCAGCTTAGCGGGCGGC. Protein sequence: CASSLAGG. The entire CDR3 sequence reads CASSLAGGYTF.

About this clone: Read coverage stops 3 residues before the CDR3 terminus; the germline J gene supplies the remainder. The chain couples TRBV2 to TRBJ2-5; 14 bases align to TRBD2. This CDR3 contains 16 residues. V lost 7 bases, J lost 6 bases, and 10 bases stayed unmatched. Germline loops: CDR1 SNHLY, CDR2 FYNNEI. The CDR3: CASTSTSGGASKTQYF. CDR3 DNA, as far as it was read: TGTGCCAGCACCTCGACTAGCGGGGGGGCTAGCAAGACC.

As concerns this clone: The read finishes 3 residues shy of the CDR3 end, and the germline J gene is used to complete it. J is TRBJ2-3 and V is TRBV7-3, with 9 nucleotides matching TRBD1. The V gene end was trimmed by 4 bases and the J gene end by 3 bases; junction bases not matched to a gene: 8. Germline CDR1 reads SGHTA; CDR2 reads FQGTGA. This CDR3 spans 16 amino acids. The CDR3 sequence is CASSSLGTGYTDTQYF. The CDR3 DNA, read in part, is TGTGCCAGCAGCTCGTTGGGGACAGGGTATACAGATACG.

As for this clone: With the read ending 3 residues before the CDR3 end, the germline J gene is used to fill in that end. This sequence joins TRBV18 and TRBJ2-5; possibly TRBD1 or TRBD2 for D (6 bases each). This CDR3 has 15 amino acids. The V gene lost 4 bases and the J gene lost 1 base, with 13 bases spanning the gap. The germline V gene has CDR1 KGHSH and CDR2 LQKENI. Incomplete CDR3 DNA: TGTGCCAGCTCACGTGCGGGACACCTCCAAGAGACC. This codes for CASSRAGHLQET. The whole CDR3 reads CASSRAGHLQETQYF.

Turning to this clone: The read ends 3 residues early relative to the CDR3; the germline J gene fills the gap. This chain links TRBV7-8 with TRBJ1-5; the match to TRBD1 covers 9 bases. The germline CDR1 and CDR2 sequences are SGHVS and FQNEAQ. With V trimmed by 1 base and J by 7 bases, 2 bases remained unmatched. The CDR3 sequence is 14 residues long. CDR3: CASSLGQGEQPQHF. The covered CDR3 bases are TGTGCCAGCAGCTTAGGACAGGGGGAACAGCCC.

Points on this clone: The read gets to within 3 residues of the CDR3 end, and the germline J gene fills in the rest. V gene TRBV30 combines with J gene TRBJ2-6; maybe TRBD1 (5 bases). Germline values: CDR1 GTSNPN, CDR2 SVGIG (reference sequence). CDR3 length: 13 amino acids. V was clipped by 2 bases and J by 9 bases, with 11 bases between them. CDR3 residues: CAWSPGLGNVLTF. The sequenced CDR3 bases are TGTGCCTGGAGTCCAGGGCTCGGCAACGTC.

As regards this clone: The read ends 3 residues shy of where the CDR3 ends; the end is completed using the germline J gene. The chain joins TRBV13 to TRBJ1-6; D uncertain. The CDR3 is 12 residues long. Germline V gives CDR1 PRHDT, CDR2 FYEKMQ (reference sequence). V gave up 5 bases and J gave up 7 bases, with 6 bases separating them. The sequenced part of the CDR3 DNA is TGTGCCAGCAGCCCCCGGAATTCACCC. Its translation: CASSPRNSP. The whole CDR3 region reads CASSPRNSPLHF. Using reference TRBV13 and TRBJ1-6 for the parts outside the CDR3, the full variable domain is AAGVIQSPRHLIKEKRETATLKCYPIPRHDTVYWYQQGPGQDPQFLISFYEKMQSDKGSIPDRFSAQQFSDYHSELNMSSLELGDSALYFCASSPRNSPLHFGNGTRLTVT.

Note on this clone: Read sequence stops 3 residues before the CDR3 end, and the germline J gene provides the missing end. The rearrangement uses TRBV7-3 and TRBJ2-2, with D perhaps TRBD2 (7 bases). Germline CDR1 and CDR2: SGHTA and FQGTGA. V was shortened by 4 bases and J by 7 bases, with 22 bases between the two germline ends. CDR3 size: 17 residues. CDR3 DNA, as far as it was read: TGTGCCAGCAGCTGGGCGGGGGCCGTAAACCAGGGCGGGGAG. This gives the protein CASSWAGAVNQGGE. The CDR3 in its entirety is CASSWAGAVNQGGELFF.

Comments on this clone: The read halts 3 residues ahead of the CDR3 end, with the missing end drawn from the germline J gene. The V call is TRBV14, the J call TRBJ2-7, with D tentatively TRBD1 (5 bases). The V end lost 3 bases, the J end lost 3 bases, and 9 bases lay between the germline ends. The CDR3 is 13 residues long. The germline gives CDR1 SGHDN, CDR2 FVKESK. CDR3 protein: CASSQTAHYEQYF. The sequenced CDR3 bases are TGTGCCAGCAGCCAGACAGCTCACTACGAG. The complete variable domain, with remaining parts taken from reference TRBV14 and TRBJ2-7, reads EAGVTQFPSHSVIEKGQTVTLRCDPISGHDNLYWYRRVMGKEIKFLLHFVKESKQDESGMPNNRFLAERTGGTYSTLKVQPAELEDSGVYFCASSQTAHYEQYFGPGTRLTVT.

The part of the CDR3 DNA that was read is TGTGCCAGCAGGAGCGGGGTAACTCCTGAA. The encoded protein is CASRSGVTPE. The full CDR3 protein is CASRSGVTPEAFF. This chain connects TRBV2 to TRBJ1-1, with D unclear. With the read ending 3 residues before the CDR3 end, the germline J gene is used to fill in that end. Germline loops: CDR1 SNHLY, CDR2 FYNNEI. This CDR3 region has 13 residues. V lost 6 bases and J 6 bases, leaving 14 bases between the germline ends.

With regard to this clone: The read stops 3 residues short of the end of the CDR3; the missing end is completed from the germline J gene. This chain uses TRBV5-5 with TRBJ1-1; D unclear. V shed 4 bases and J shed 1 base, with 14 bases lying between them. Germline V lookup: CDR1 SGHKS, CDR2 YYEKEE (reference sequence). The CDR3 has 15 amino acids. The CDR3 is CASSAGLGENTEAFF. CDR3 bases read: TGTGCCAGCAGCGCTGGGCTCGGAGAGAACACTGAA.

Remarks on this clone: The CDR3 end is not reached by the read, which stops 3 residues before it; the germline J gene fills it in. The chain employs TRBV2 and TRBJ2-7; 9 positions agree with TRBD1. CDR1 is SNHLY, CDR2 FYNNEI, per germline. V lost 5 bases and J lost 3; bases outside the gene matches: 17. The CDR3 contains 18 residues. The DNA read from the CDR3 is TGTGCCAGCAGTAACGACAGGGGGAGTAAGTTCCGGAACTACGAG. Translation gives CASSNDRGSKFRNYE. The whole CDR3 sequence reads CASSNDRGSKFRNYEQYF.

Comments on this clone: The CDR3 end falls 3 residues outside the read, so it is completed with the germline J gene. The chain combines TRBV6-1 with TRBJ1-6; D is undetermined. CDR1 is MNHNS and CDR2 is SASEGT in the germline V gene. The ends were cut back, 2 bases at V and 3 bases at J, with 8 bases in the middle. The CDR3 consists of 15 residues. The part of the CDR3 DNA that was read is TGTGCCAGCAGTGAACAGTCCCGCTATAATTCACCC. As protein: CASSEQSRYNSP. The whole CDR3 region reads CASSEQSRYNSPLHF.

In the case of this clone: Coverage ceases 3 residues before the CDR3 finishes, and the germline J gene fills in the end. This chain joins TRBV12-3 or TRBV12-4 and TRBJ1-2; 8 bases line up with TRBD1. The length of the CDR3 is 13 residues. V lost 4 bases and J lost 5; bases outside the gene matches: 3. The CDR3 here is CASSSDRDYGYTF. The sequenced part of the CDR3 DNA is TGTGCCAGCAGTTCGGACAGGGATTATGGC.

Remarks on this clone: The CDR3 is cut off 3 residues early in the read; its end comes from the germline J gene. The chain links TRBV7-3 to TRBJ2-7; 9 nucleotides align to TRBD1. Trimming cost V 5 bases and J 0 bases; bases outside gene matches: 8. The CDR3 loop spans 16 amino acids. Germline CDR1 and CDR2: SGHTA and FQGTGA. CDR3 region: CASSLPRDRVSYEQYF. The DNA read from the CDR3 is TGTGCCAGCAGCCTGCCCCGGGACAGGGTCTCCTACGAG.

A note on this clone: The read falls 3 residues short of the CDR3 end, and the missing part is taken from the germline J gene. The chain carries TRBV29-1 and TRBJ1-2; D remains unclear. The CDR3 has 14 residues. CDR1 and CDR2 (germline): SQVTM, ANQGSEA. With 6 bases removed from V and 2 bases from J, the gap between germline ends came to 16 bases. CDR3 DNA (partial): TGCAGCGTCCCTTTAGCGGGGTTGAACTATGGC. The encoded protein is CSVPLAGLNYG. The entire CDR3 reads CSVPLAGLNYGYTF.

Comment on this clone: The sequenced fragment ends 3 residues before the CDR3 boundary, so the rest is inferred from the germline J gene. This chain uses TRBV20-1 with TRBJ1-3; possibly TRBD1 for D (6 bases). The germline V gene has CDR1 DFQATT and CDR2 SNEGSKA (reference sequence). CDR3 length equals 16 residues. Trimming cost V 3 bases and J 0 bases, with 15 bases left between them. The CDR3 spells CSASRRGGSSGNTIYF. The covered CDR3 bases are TGCAGTGCTAGTAGGCGGGGGGGCTCCTCTGGAAACACC.

Points on this clone: The CDR3 goes on 3 residues after the read ends, and that part is filled in from the germline J gene. The V gene is TRBV6-1, the J gene TRBJ2-7; 15 bases are shared with TRBD2. V lost 4 bases, J lost 6 bases, and 4 bases stayed unmatched. CDR1 is MNHNS, CDR2 SASEGT, per germline. The CDR3 totals 15 residues. The CDR3 spells CASSGTSGGAGEQYF. The covered CDR3 bases are TGTGCCAGCAGTGGGACTAGCGGGGGGGCAGGCGAG.

To note about this clone: The CDR3 end lies 3 residues beyond the end of the read and is filled in from the germline J gene. The chain is built from TRBV5-1 and TRBJ2-1; 9 bases are a match to TRBD2. J was trimmed by 9 bases and V by 5 bases; bases with no gene match: 9. The CDR3 runs 14 residues. Germline-derived CDR1 and CDR2 are SGHRS and YFSETQ. CDR3 bases read: TGCGCCAGCAGGCCCGGGACTAGCCCTAGTGAG. Translation gives CASRPGTSPSE. The whole CDR3 is CASRPGTSPSEQFF.